These 27 T cell receptor beta chains originate from one sample sequenced in a study of neurological immune-mediated disorders. TCRdb reprocessed the 5' RACE reads via MiXCR and lists one record per CDR3 protein. The sample contains about 35,000 distinct CDR3 sequences, more than 6.5% of which appear only once. Sequenced material: PBMCs. These TCRs come from a woman in her thirties or forties in good health.

This clonotype was counted ten times or more. The rearrangement uses TRBV12-3 or TRBV12-4 and TRBJ1-2; D is unclear. The CDR3 is 10 residues long. Trimming cost V 4 bases and J 8 bases, with 5 bases left between them. CDR3 sequence reads: CASSSPGYTF. The DNA for the CDR3 is TGTGCCAGCAGTTCGCCGGGCTACACCTTC.

This clonotype has at least ten counts. The chain joins TRBV12-3 or TRBV12-4 to TRBJ1-6; weak D call: TRBD1 (6 bases). V shed 6 bases and J shed 10 bases, with 19 bases lying between them. This CDR3 is 15 amino acids long. The CDR3 protein is CASSPAGTLESPLHF. The CDR3 nucleotides are TGTGCCAGCAGCCCGGCGGGGACACTGGAATCACCCCTCCACTTT.

This clonotype was observed at least ten times. The chain is built from TRBV7-2 and TRBJ2-7; 8 nucleotides agree with TRBD2. The CDR3 is 16 amino acids. In germline, CDR1 is SGHTA, CDR2 FQGNSA. The trim removed 1 base at V and 2 bases at J, leaving 7 bases unmatched. CDR3 DNA sequence: TGTGCCAGCAGCTTAGTCCATACAGCGGGGGCCTACGAGCAGTACTTC. Protein product: CASSLVHTAGAYEQYF. The entire variable domain, with the rest obtained from reference TRBV7-2 and TRBJ2-7, is as follows: GAGVSQSPSNKVTEKGKDVELRCDPISGHTALYWYRQSLGQGLEFLIYFQGNSAPDKSGLPSDRFSAERTGGSVSTLTIQRTQQEDSAVYLCASSLVHTAGAYEQYFGPGTRLTVT.

The table lists this clonotype with many counts. The rearrangement links TRBV4-1 to TRBJ1-4; D is possibly TRBD1 (6 bases). Trimming took 7 bases from V and 3 from J, leaving 12 bases between them. The CDR3 extends over 14 amino acids. CDR1 and CDR2 (germline): MGHRA, YSYEKL. In DNA, the CDR3 is TGCGCCAGCAATAACGACAGGCCTAATGAAAAACTGTTTTTT. Its protein is CASNNDRPNEKLFF.

The table lists this clonotype with many counts. This chain uses TRBV5-8 with TRBJ1-5; D call uncertain. V lost 1 base and J lost 7, with 12 bases in between. Germline V gives CDR1 SGHTS, CDR2 YDEGEE. This CDR3 has 14 residues. Written as DNA, the CDR3 is TGTGCCAGCAGCTTGCCAAGGTCCGGGCAGCCCCAGCATTTT. Amino acid sequence: CASSLPRSGQPQHF.

This clonotype was observed many times. The chain combines TRBV12-3 or TRBV12-4 with TRBJ1-6; D remains ambiguous. V was cut by 3 bases and J by 6 bases, with 9 bases left in between. The CDR3 contains 14 residues. CDR3 region: CASSFGRVNSPLHF. The CDR3 nucleotides read TGTGCCAGCAGTTTTGGTCGGGTTAATTCACCCCTCCACTTT.

In its sample, this clonotype was seen many times. The chain couples TRBV24-1 to TRBJ2-2; D may correspond to TRBD1 or TRBD2 (6 bases each). Trimming left V 4 bases short and J 0 bases short, with 11 bases between. The length of the CDR3 is 16 residues. The V gene's germline CDR1 is KGHDR and CDR2 SFDVKD. The CDR3 loop is CATSEQGTANTGELFF. The CDR3 bases are TGTGCCACCAGTGAGCAGGGGACTGCGAACACCGGGGAGCTGTTTTTT.

This clonotype appeared many times. The chain carries TRBV27 and TRBJ2-1; D is ambiguous. CDR1 is MNHEY and CDR2 is SMNVEV in the germline V gene (reference sequence). CDR3 length: 11 residues. V lost 4 bases, J lost 7 bases, and 5 bases lay in between. In nucleotides, the CDR3 is TGTGCCAGCAGTTATAGAAATGAGCAGTTCTTC. This encodes CASSYRNEQFF.

This clonotype came up many times. A much larger clone differs from this one at a single base, so this may be a read error. V is TRBV5-6 and J is TRBJ1-1, with D unresolved. The CDR3 covers 14 residues. V lost 2 bases and J lost 3, with 11 bases in between. Germline assignment: CDR1 SGHDT and CDR2 YYEEEE. The CDR3 reads CASSFGPWDTEAFF. DNA of the CDR3: TGTGCCAGCAGCTTCGGGCCATGGGACACTGAAGCTTTCTTT.

This clonotype was recorded many times. The V gene is TRBV2, the J gene TRBJ1-3; D gene unclear. Trimming shortened V by 8 bases and J by 0 bases, and 11 bases separated the two germline ends. Germline lookup yields CDR1 SNHLY and CDR2 FYNNEI. CDR3 length: 14 amino acids. The DNA of the CDR3 is TGTGCCAGCGGGTTGGAGCTCTCTGGAAACACCATATATTTT. Residues: CASGLELSGNTIYF.

The chain recombines TRBV11-2 with TRBJ1-1; 9 bases agree with TRBD1. Germline CDR1 is SGHAT and CDR2 is FQNNGV. The V and J ends lost 5 bases and 4 bases, in that order; junction bases with no gene match: 5. CDR3 length equals 14 residues. CDR3 DNA sequence: TGTGCCAGCAGCCCTGGGACAGGGATCACTGAAGCTTTCTTT. Protein product: CASSPGTGITEAFF.

The sample holds many counts of this clonotype. The chain links TRBV9 to TRBJ2-3, with TRBD2 as a possible D gene (5 bases). The CDR3 is made up of 14 amino acids. Germline V lookup: CDR1 SGDLS, CDR2 YYNGEE. Trimming cost V 3 bases and J 4 bases, with 12 bases left between them. In nucleotides, the CDR3 is TGTGCCAGCAGCGCTAGCCAGCGGTCAGATACGCAGTATTTT. The encoded protein is CASSASQRSDTQYF.

As for this clonotype: A read error may be the cause here, since a much bigger clone is one base away. The conserved phenylalanine or tryptophan is not found at the CDR3 terminus, so this likely reflects a read error. This chain uses TRBV7-2 with TRBJ2-1, with D possibly being TRBD1 (5 bases). The germline V gene has CDR1 SGHTA and CDR2 FQGNSA. The CDR3 runs 12 residues. The V and J ends lost 2 bases and 7 bases respectively, with 6 bases between them. The CDR3 is CASSLKGNEQFL. Written as DNA, the CDR3 is TGTGCCAGCAGCTTAAAGGGGAATGAGCAGTTCTTA.

This clonotype was seen ten or more times. The V gene is TRBV20-1, the J gene TRBJ1-4; TRBD1 is a possible D gene (5 bases). CDR3 size: 11 residues. Germline lookup yields CDR1 DFQATT and CDR2 SNEGSKA (reference sequence). Trimming stripped 5 bases from V and 12 bases from J, with 13 bases between. CDR3 loop: CSAPRGWELFF. The DNA for the CDR3 is TGCAGTGCTCCAAGGGGCTGGGAACTGTTTTTT.

Sample share makes this clonotype medium-sized. The chain is built from TRBV12-3 or TRBV12-4 and TRBJ1-5, with D tentatively TRBD1 (5 bases). Trimming removed 7 bases from V and 4 bases from J, with 14 bases in between. This CDR3 has 14 amino acids. The chain's CDR3 is CASTRGRGNQPQHF. CDR3 DNA: TGTGCCAGCACCCGGGGACGGGGGAATCAGCCCCAGCATTTT.

This clonotype was counted ten times or more. The chain has TRBV20-1 and TRBJ1-4; 7 bases are shared with TRBD1. Germline V gene sequence: CDR1 DFQATT, CDR2 SNEGSKA (reference sequence). V lost 1 base to trimming and J lost 2 bases; unmatched junction nucleotides: 7. The CDR3 covers 16 residues. This CDR3 reads CSARGLTGDTNEKLFF. The CDR3 DNA reads TGCAGTGCTAGAGGCTTAACAGGGGACACTAATGAAAAACTGTTTTTT.

In its sample, this clonotype was seen many times. The J gene is TRBJ2-5, the V gene TRBV5-1; 12 bases line up with TRBD2. CDR3 length: 19 amino acids. Germline lookup yields CDR1 SGHRS and CDR2 YFSETQ. The V and J ends lost 4 bases and 4 bases, in that order; junction bases with no gene match: 17. The CDR3 protein is CASSLRTSGMYFASETQYF. Written as DNA, the CDR3 is TGCGCCAGCAGCCTCAGGACTAGCGGGATGTATTTTGCGTCAGAGACCCAGTACTTC. Full variable domain (remainder filled in from reference TRBV5-1 and TRBJ2-5): KAGVTQTPRYLIKTRGQQVTLSCSPISGHRSVSWYQQTPGQGLQFLFEYFSETQRNKGNFPGRFSGRQFSNSRSEMNVSTLELGDSALYLCASSLRTSGMYFASETQYFGPGTRLLVL.

This clonotype came up many times. V is TRBV6-5 and J is TRBJ2-5; D assignment may be TRBD1 or TRBD2 (5 bases each). Deletions cut 0 bases from V and 4 bases from J, with 15 bases between. The V gene's germline CDR1 is MNHEY and CDR2 SVGAGI. The CDR3 is made up of 16 amino acids. CDR3 nucleotides: TGTGCCAGCAGTTACTCCCCCGGGGACGTGGGAGAGACCCAGTACTTC. This encodes CASSYSPGDVGETQYF.

This clonotype was observed at least ten times. This chain connects TRBV15 to TRBJ1-1; D remains unclear. CDR1 and CDR2 from the germline V gene are LNHNV and YYDKDF (reference sequence). Trimming took off 4 bases at V and 3 bases at J, with 12 bases between the two ends. The CDR3 has 14 amino acids. CDR3 amino acids: CATSNRGRDTEAFF. The CDR3 nucleotides read TGTGCCACCAGCAACCGCGGTAGAGACACTGAAGCTTTCTTT.

This clonotype was picked up many times. The chain couples TRBV5-1 to TRBJ2-1; D is possibly TRBD1 (5 bases). CDR3 length equals 14 residues. From germline, CDR1 is SGHRS and CDR2 YFSETQ. The V and J ends lost 0 bases and 8 bases respectively, with 12 bases between them. The CDR3 nucleotides read TGCGCCAGCAGCTTGGTCGGGCGCAGGGATGAGCAGTTCTTC. It is translated as CASSLVGRRDEQFF. The complete variable domain, with remaining parts taken from reference TRBV5-1 and TRBJ2-1, reads KAGVTQTPRYLIKTRGQQVTLSCSPISGHRSVSWYQQTPGQGLQFLFEYFSETQRNKGNFPGRFSGRQFSNSRSEMNVSTLELGDSALYLCASSLVGRRDEQFFGPGTRLTVL.

This clonotype was counted at least ten times. This chain's CDR3 is CASNDGRGPWYTF. The CDR3 DNA reads as TGCGCCAGCAACGATGGACGAGGCCCCTGGTACACCTTC. The V gene is TRBV5-1, the J gene TRBJ1-2; D is undetermined. The CDR3 spans 13 residues. From germline, CDR1 is SGHRS and CDR2 YFSETQ. The germline V and J ends were trimmed by 6 bases and 11 bases, with 20 bases remaining between them.

This clonotype was recorded at least ten times. In DNA form, the CDR3 reads TGCAGTGCTATAGACAGTCCAGATACGCAGTATTTT. Protein product: CSAIDSPDTQYF. The chain is built from TRBV20-1 and TRBJ2-3, with D possibly being TRBD1 (5 bases). V shed 4 bases and J shed 4 bases, with 9 bases lying between them. The V gene's germline CDR1 is DFQATT and CDR2 SNEGSKA (reference sequence). The CDR3 is 12 amino acids.

This clonotype came up many times. The genes are TRBV10-3 and TRBJ1-3; D is uncertain. From germline, CDR1 is ENHRY and CDR2 SYGVKD. V lost 4 bases and J lost 0, with 13 bases in between. The CDR3 sequence is 16 residues long. The CDR3 bases are TGTGCCATCAGTGGTTTGGACGGTTACTCTGGAAACACCATATATTTT. It codes for CAISGLDGYSGNTIYF.

In its sample, this clonotype was seen many times. The J gene is TRBJ2-7, the V gene TRBV7-8; no definite D call. This CDR3 contains 17 residues. The V end lost 5 bases, the J end lost 6 bases, and 26 bases lay between the germline ends. Per germline, CDR1 SGHVS and CDR2 FQNEAQ. The CDR3 coding sequence is TGTGCCAGCAGCCTACCCGGTCCCCAGGCCCGTGGGTCCGAGCAGTACTTC. Translation: CASSLPGPQARGSEQYF.

This clonotype was seen repeatedly, ten times or more. This rearrangement joins TRBV7-8 to TRBJ2-1; TRBD2 aligns across 8 bases. J gave up 9 bases and V 1 base, and 8 bases lay outside the gene matches. From germline, CDR1 is SGHVS and CDR2 FQNEAQ. The CDR3 sequence is 15 residues long. In nucleotides, the CDR3 is TGTGCCAGCAGCTTAGTGACGGGACTAGTAATTGAGCAGTTCTTC. Translation gives CASSLVTGLVIEQFF.

This clonotype was counted ten times or more. The chain recombines TRBV28 with TRBJ1-1, with D possibly matching TRBD1 (5 bases). The CDR3 loop spans 13 amino acids. The V end lost 2 bases, the J end lost 5 bases, and 9 bases lay between the germline ends. Germline-derived CDR1 and CDR2 are MDHEN and SYDVKM. CDR3 in DNA: TGTGCCAGCAGTTTAATAGGGGATACTGAAGCTTTCTTT. Amino acids: CASSLIGDTEAFF. Full variable domain (remainder filled in from reference TRBV28 and TRBJ1-1): DVKVTQSSRYLVKRTGEKVFLECVQDMDHENMFWYRQDPGLGLRLIYFSYDVKMKEKGDIPEGYSVSREKKERFSLILESASTNQTSMYLCASSLIGDTEAFFGQGTRLTVV.

This clonotype was counted at least ten times. V usage is TRBV20-1 and J usage is TRBJ1-1; D gene uncertain. The CDR3 has 13 residues. Germline-derived CDR1 and CDR2 are DFQATT and SNEGSKA (reference sequence). V gave up 6 bases and J gave up 6 bases, with 17 bases separating them. The CDR3 loop is CSASQVYSAEAFF. The CDR3 nucleotides are TGCAGTGCCTCCCAGGTGTATAGCGCTGAAGCTTTCTTT.